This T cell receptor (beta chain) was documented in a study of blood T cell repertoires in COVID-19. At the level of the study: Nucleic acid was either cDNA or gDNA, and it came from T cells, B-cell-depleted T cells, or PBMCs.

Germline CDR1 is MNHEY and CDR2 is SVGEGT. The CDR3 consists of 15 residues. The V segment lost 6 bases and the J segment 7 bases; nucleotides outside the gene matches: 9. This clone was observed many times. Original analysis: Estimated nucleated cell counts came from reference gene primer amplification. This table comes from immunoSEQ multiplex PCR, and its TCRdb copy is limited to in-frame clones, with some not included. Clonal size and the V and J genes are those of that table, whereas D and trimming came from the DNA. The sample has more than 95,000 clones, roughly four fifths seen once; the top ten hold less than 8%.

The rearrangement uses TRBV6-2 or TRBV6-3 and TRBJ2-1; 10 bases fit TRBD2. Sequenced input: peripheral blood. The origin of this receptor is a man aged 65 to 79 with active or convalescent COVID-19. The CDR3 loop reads CASSDGTSEVNEQFF. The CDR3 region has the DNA TGTGCCAGCAGCGACGGGACTAGCGAGGTGAATGAGCAGTTCTTC.